These 2 T cell receptor beta chains were all obtained from the same sample, sequenced in a study of CD8+ T cells in alopecia areata. Scientists pooled cutaneous lymph node cells and sorted them on CD4, CD8alpha, NKG2D, NKG2ACE and other markers. It was cDNA, reverse transcribed from extracted RNA, that served as the sequencing template. The protocol was immunoSEQ multiplex PCR, while the TCRdb copy is restricted to in-frame clones and leaves out a portion. Recorded here are over 250,000 clones, with no singletons, and the ten leading clones hold about 1.1%. Sequencing was done on a sample of CD4+ T cells sorted from a lymph node. These receptors were obtained from a C3H/HeJ mouse with alopecia areata. For this mouse line, the MHC haplotype is H2-k.

As regards this clone: The germline and genes are mouse ones. Coverage ceases 4 residues before the CDR3 finishes, and the germline J gene fills in the end. The chain uses TRBV29 and TRBJ2-5; unclear D gene. The CDR3 is 12 residues long. The germline V gene encodes CDR1 MSHET and CDR2 SYDVDS. The CDR3 loop is CASSLSEDTQYF. The covered CDR3 bases are TGTGCTAGCAGTTTATCAGAAGAC.

Concerning this clone: Gene labels here are mouse ones. The CDR3 end falls 4 residues outside the read, so it is completed with the germline J gene. The chain links TRBV17 to TRBJ2-4; D is perhaps TRBD1 (6 bases). Trimming left V 1 base short and J 0 bases short, with 8 bases between. This CDR3 is 15 amino acids long. CDR1 MNHDT and CDR2 YYDKIL come from the germline V gene. The CDR3 bases that were read are TGTGCTAGCAGTAGAGGGACAGCTAGTCAAAAC. As protein: CASSRGTASQN. The complete CDR3 protein is CASSRGTASQNTLYF.